This TCR beta chain derives from a study of shared clonotypes between healthy human individuals. Study summary: The composition of the donors was two women and a few men aged 18 to 49. Each donor contributed plates that comprised three CD4 naive, three CD4 memory, two CD8 naive and one CD8 memory.

This clone came up a few times. Other DNA sequences of this sample code for an identical CDR3. Sequencing used immunoSEQ multiplex PCR; TCRdb keeps in-frame clones, though not all of them. The sample consists of roughly 2.1 million clones, about 92% of them appearing once. As defined, naive CD8 cells were CD45RO-negative and positively selected for CCR7, with terminally differentiated effector memory CD45RA+ cells excluded. Donors comprised only Caucasian adults living in Nashville, Tennessee. Sequences were obtained from naive CD8+ T cells from PBMCs. The receptor was isolated from a man between 18 and 29 years old in good health. Some clones in this sample may be carry-over from other donors' samples.

The CDR3 sequence: CASSFLGTEAFF. CDR3 DNA sequence: TGTGCCAGCAGCTTTCTTGGGACTGAAGCTTTCTTT. The chain recombines TRBV28 with TRBJ1-1; D remains ambiguous. CDR3 length: 12 residues. Deletions cut 6 bases from V and 5 bases from J, with 10 bases between. Germline V gene data show CDR1 as MDHEN and CDR2 as SYDVKM.